This T cell receptor (beta chain) was sequenced during a study of cytomegalovirus exposure and HLA in healthy donors. The study, taken as a whole, reports: For presence/absence analyses, sequencing depth was assumed to be roughly uniform across donors. In vitro data verified a few CMV-associated chains as specific for CMV antigens. Rarity characterized most TCR sequences, yet some public TCRs appeared in many donors. A later look showed TCR association rates differing by HLA locus, highest for DRB1 and lowest for HLA-C.

This CDR3 comprises 17 residues. The V and J ends lost 3 bases and 6 bases, in that order; junction bases with no gene match: 10. CDR1 is MDHEN and CDR2 is SYDVKM in the germline V gene. The PCR was carried out with 60 Vbeta primers and 13 Jbeta primers. TCRdb's copy holds only in-frame clones and misses some; the assay was immunoSEQ multiplex PCR. The sample has roughly 140,000 clones; 80% to 85% are singletons. As to this clone: Its cognate antigen is unknown.

The chain carries TRBV28 and TRBJ2-1, with 11 positions matching TRBD1. This TCR was sampled from a male donor in good health and CMV-seronegative. What was sequenced was PBMCs. DNA for the CDR3: TGTGCCAGCAGTTTTGACCTGGGGGGACAGGGGGTCAATGAGCAGTTCTTC. This encodes CASSFDLGGQGVNEQFF.